A selection of T cell receptor beta chains follows, all from one sample in a study of a mutant IDH1 vaccine in newly diagnosed glioma. Data came from immunoSEQ multiplex PCR; TCRdb stores just in-frame clones and leaves some out. The repertoire holds about 46,000 clones, with about 88% as singletons. No antigen has been identified for these receptors. Material: PBMCs, obtained from a glioma patient whose treatment included an IDH1 peptide vaccine. Source of these receptors: a woman in her thirties with glioma. Some clones in this sample may be carry-over from other donors' samples. Each CDR3 is given with its conserved first and last residue. Each record gives: D gene, V gene, J gene, clone size, CDR3 protein, CDR3 DNA. A D gene is named only where the DNA matches it firmly. A clone size is listed for some rows: how often the clone was seen (once, few, many), or a class if it is expanded.

TRBD1	TRBV6-5	TRBJ1-5	few	CASSYGQGAQPQHF	TGTGCCAGCAGTTACGGACAGGGTGCGCAGCCCCAGCATTTT
NA	TRBV9	TRBJ1-2	NA	CASSVGGESFYGYTF	TGTGCCAGCAGCGTAGGGGGCGAGAGCTTCTATGGCTACACCTTC
NA	TRBV5-8	TRBJ2-7	NA	CASSTDSPVSEYF	TGTGCCAGCAGTACGGACAGCCCCGTAAGCGAGTACTTC
NA	TRBV6-5	TRBJ2-7	NA	CASSYYGTLLHEQYF	TGTGCCAGCAGTTACTACGGGACCCTCCTCCACGAGCAGTACTTC
NA	TRBV6-1	TRBJ2-7	NA	CASTSGTSYEQYF	TGTGCCAGCACCTCCGGGACGAGCTACGAGCAGTACTTC
NA	TRBV4-2	TRBJ2-7	NA	CASSQVPPGDISYEQYF	TGTGCCAGCAGCCAAGTCCCCCCCGGGGACATCTCCTACGAGCAGTACTTC
TRBD1	TRBV11-2	TRBJ2-5	NA	CASSNSDRGHQETQYF	TGTGCCAGCAGCAATTCAGACAGGGGCCACCAAGAGACCCAGTACTTC
NA	TRBV29-1	TRBJ2-7	NA	CSVAQGVDEQYF	TGCAGCGTTGCCCAGGGAGTGGACGAGCAGTACTTC
TRBD2	TRBV19	TRBJ2-5	NA	CATSFRGLAGKETQYF	TGTGCCACCTCGTTCCGGGGACTAGCGGGGAAAGAGACCCAGTACTTC
TRBD1	TRBV2	TRBJ2-7	NA	CANYRGNEQYF	TGTGCCAATTACAGGGGAAACGAGCAGTACTTC
TRBD2	TRBV30	TRBJ2-7	NA	CAWSLGGLAGFSYEQYF	TGTGCCTGGAGCCTAGGGGGGCTAGCGGGTTTCTCCTACGAGCAGTACTTC
TRBD2	TRBV4-1	TRBJ2-1	NA	CASSPTAGGPFNEQFF	TGCGCCAGCAGCCCGACAGCGGGAGGGCCGTTTAATGAGCAGTTCTTC
NA	TRBV2	TRBJ1-5	NA	CASSGTDSNQPQHF	TGTGCCAGCAGTGGGACAGATAGCAATCAGCCCCAGCATTTT
NA	TRBV5-1	TRBJ2-7	NA	CASSLAVGLSSYEQYF	TGCGCCAGCAGCTTGGCCGTGGGGCTAAGCTCCTACGAGCAGTACTTC
TRBD2	TRBV19	TRBJ2-1	medium-sized	CASSRTSGSLDEQFF	TGTGCCAGTAGTCGGACTAGCGGGAGTTTGGATGAGCAGTTCTTC
TRBD1	TRBV14	TRBJ2-5	NA	CASSQYRGREETQYF	TGTGCCAGCAGCCAATACAGGGGGCGCGAAGAGACCCAGTACTTC
TRBD1	TRBV5-6	TRBJ2-2	NA	CASSLRGRQGETGELFF	TGTGCCAGCAGCTTGAGGGGGCGACAGGGGGAAACCGGGGAGCTGTTTTTT
NA	TRBV5-1	TRBJ2-7	NA	CASSSDRSSYEQYF	TGCGCCAGCAGCAGCGACAGGAGCTCCTACGAGCAGTACTTC
TRBD1	TRBV7-2	TRBJ1-2	NA	CASSLAGLGQGNYGYTF	TGTGCCAGCAGCTTAGCAGGCTTAGGACAGGGGAACTATGGCTACACCTTC
TRBD1	TRBV7-8	TRBJ1-2	once	CASSAGQGLYGYTF	TGTGCCAGCAGCGCGGGACAGGGCCTCTATGGCTACACCTTC
NA	TRBV10-3	TRBJ2-7	NA	CAITPSPSGPEQYF	TGTGCCATCACCCCGAGCCCCAGTGGACCGGAGCAGTACTTC
NA	TRBV6-1	TRBJ1-1	NA	CASSHQRNTEAFF	TGTGCCAGCAGCCACCAGAGGAACACTGAAGCTTTCTTT
NA	TRBV9	TRBJ2-7	NA	CASSAAAGYGVEQYF	TGTGCCAGCAGCGCTGCTGCGGGGTATGGGGTAGAGCAGTACTTC
TRBD2	TRBV7-9	TRBJ2-3	NA	CASSLSGARDTQYF	TGTGCCAGCAGCCTAAGCGGGGCCCGAGATACGCAGTATTTT
NA	TRBV4-1	TRBJ1-5	few	CASSRWPHQPQHF	TGCGCCAGCAGCCGGTGGCCGCATCAGCCCCAGCATTTT
TRBD1	TRBV2	TRBJ2-7	NA	CASSGDRGSEQYF	TGTGCCAGCAGTGGGGACAGGGGATCCGAGCAGTACTTC
NA	TRBV6-1	TRBJ1-1	few	CASSERGLMNTEAFF	TGTGCCAGCAGTGAACGAGGACTGATGAACACTGAAGCTTTCTTT
NA	TRBV6-5	TRBJ1-2	NA	CASATSPGSGGYTF	TGTGCCAGCGCTACGTCCCCTGGATCCGGTGGCTACACCTTC
NA	TRBV6-1	TRBJ2-5	NA	CASSEAGGPQETQYF	TGTGCCAGCAGTGAAGCGGGGGGGCCCCAAGAGACCCAGTACTTC
NA	TRBV1	TRBJ2-7	NA	CTSRGQGAYEQYF	TGCACCAGCAGAGGACAGGGGGCTTACGAGCAGTACTTC
NA	TRBV30	TRBJ2-1	NA	CAWSETHYNEQFF	TGTGCCTGGAGTGAGACGCACTACAATGAGCAGTTCTTC
TRBD1	TRBV30	TRBJ1-2	NA	CAWSAGQGASGYTF	TGTGCCTGGAGTGCCGGACAGGGGGCGAGCGGCTACACCTTC
NA	TRBV18	TRBJ1-5	NA	CASSPQGYSNQPQHF	TGTGCCAGCTCACCGCAGGGGTATAGCAATCAGCCCCAGCATTTT
TRBD2	TRBV5-1	TRBJ2-1	NA	CASSWGLADNEQFF	TGCGCCAGCAGCTGGGGACTAGCGGACAATGAGCAGTTCTTC
NA	TRBV27	TRBJ1-2	NA	CASSLTGGYGYTF	TGTGCCAGCAGTTTAACAGGAGGTTATGGCTACACCTTC
NA	TRBV7-9	TRBJ1-2	NA	CASSLAGQGVFFGYTF	TGTGCCAGCAGCTTAGCGGGGCAGGGCGTTTTCTTTGGCTACACCTTC
TRBD1	TRBV5-6	TRBJ1-3	NA	CASSLGDRTGNTIYF	TGTGCCAGCAGCTTGGGGGACAGGACTGGAAACACCATATATTTT
TRBD2	TRBV11-2	TRBJ2-7	NA	CASSSPSGRIVDEQYF	TGTGCCAGCAGCTCGCCTAGCGGGAGGATTGTCGACGAGCAGTACTTC
TRBD2	TRBV10-3	TRBJ2-7	NA	CAISSLAGAGDSGEQYF	TGTGCCATCAGTTCTCTAGCGGGAGCCGGCGATTCGGGCGAGCAGTACTTC
TRBD2	TRBV7-2	TRBJ2-7	NA	CASSYPGLAYEQYF	TGTGCCAGCAGCTATCCCGGACTAGCTTACGAGCAGTACTTC
NA	TRBV29-1	TRBJ2-2	NA	CSVVQGDGELFF	TGCAGCGTTGTACAGGGAGACGGGGAGCTGTTTTTT
NA	TRBV6-5	TRBJ2-1	NA	CASGAAGRMLF	TGTGCCAGCGGTGCAGCGGGCCGGATGCTCTTC
NA	TRBV7-9	TRBJ2-3	NA	CASSLDRATDTQYF	TGTGCCAGCAGCTTGGACAGAGCGACAGATACGCAGTATTTT
NA	TRBV6-5	TRBJ1-5	once	CASSSRRFDQPQHF	TGTGCCAGCAGTTCCAGACGTTTCGATCAGCCCCAGCATTTT
TRBD1	TRBV7-3	TRBJ1-1	NA	CASSSGGIAAEAFF	TGTGCCAGCAGTTCAGGGGGCATAGCGGCTGAAGCTTTCTTT
NA	TRBV7-9	TRBJ2-7	NA	CASSPEGHSYEQYF	TGTGCCAGCAGCCCGGAGGGCCACTCCTACGAGCAGTACTTC
NA	TRBV4-1	TRBJ2-5	NA	CASSQDGTEETQYF	TGCGCCAGCAGCCAAGATGGGACTGAAGAGACCCAGTACTTC
TRBD2	TRBV5-1	TRBJ2-1	NA	CASSLLAGVGYNEQFF	TGCGCCAGCAGCTTGCTAGCGGGAGTTGGCTACAATGAGCAGTTCTTC
NA	TRBV5-4	TRBJ1-3	NA	CASSLQTVRSGNTIYF	TGTGCCAGCAGCCTCCAAACAGTTCGCTCTGGAAACACCATATATTTT
NA	TRBV1	TRBJ2-3	NA	CTSMTPSGRASGTDTQYF	TGCACCAGCATGACTCCTAGCGGGAGGGCCTCGGGCACAGATACGCAGTATTTT